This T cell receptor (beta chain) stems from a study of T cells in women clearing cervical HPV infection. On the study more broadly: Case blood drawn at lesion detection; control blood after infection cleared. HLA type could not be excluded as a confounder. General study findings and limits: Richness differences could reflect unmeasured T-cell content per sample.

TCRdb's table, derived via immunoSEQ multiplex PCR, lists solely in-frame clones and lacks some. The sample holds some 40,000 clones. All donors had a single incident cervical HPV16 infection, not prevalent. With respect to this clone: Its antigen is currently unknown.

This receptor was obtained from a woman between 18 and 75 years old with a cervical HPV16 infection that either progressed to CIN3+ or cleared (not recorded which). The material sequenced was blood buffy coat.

The part of the CDR3 DNA that was read is TGTGCCTGGAGGTTAACAGCGAACACCGGGGAG. It specifies CAWRLTANTGE. The entire CDR3 sequence reads CAWRLTANTGELFF. V and J are TRBV30 and TRBJ2-2; D gene ambiguous. The DNA ends 3 residues before the CDR3 does, and the rest of the CDR3 is filled in from the germline J gene. This CDR3 spans 14 amino acids. V was shortened by 3 bases and J by 0 bases, with 8 bases between the two germline ends. In germline, CDR1 is GTSNPN, CDR2 SVGIG (reference sequence).